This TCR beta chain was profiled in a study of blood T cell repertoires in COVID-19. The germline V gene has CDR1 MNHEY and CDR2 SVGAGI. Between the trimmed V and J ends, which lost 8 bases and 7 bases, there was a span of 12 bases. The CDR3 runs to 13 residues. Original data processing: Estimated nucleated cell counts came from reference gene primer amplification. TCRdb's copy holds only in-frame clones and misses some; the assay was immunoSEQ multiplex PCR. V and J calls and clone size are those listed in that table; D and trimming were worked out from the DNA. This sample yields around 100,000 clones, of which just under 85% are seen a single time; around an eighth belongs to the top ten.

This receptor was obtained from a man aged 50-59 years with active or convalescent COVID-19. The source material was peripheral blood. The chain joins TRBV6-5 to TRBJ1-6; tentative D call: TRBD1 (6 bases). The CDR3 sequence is CASHREINSPLHF. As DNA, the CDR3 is TGTGCCAGCCACAGGGAGATCAATTCACCCCTCCACTTT.